Sequencing of this TCR beta chain was carried out in a study of cytomegalovirus exposure and HLA in healthy donors. In the case of this clone: Antigen specificity is unknown.

CDR1 SEHNR and CDR2 FQNEAQ come from the germline V gene (reference sequence). The V and J ends lost 1 base and 6 bases respectively, with 12 bases between them. The CDR3 loop spans 14 amino acids. Study-wide results and limits: Using the classifier, cytomegalovirus status was reportedly diagnosed with high specificity and sensitivity. For most subjects, TCR beta sequences were reported to predict HLA-A and HLA-B alleles with accuracy.

Researchers ran the PCR with 60 Vbeta and 13 Jbeta primers. The data were produced by immunoSEQ multiplex PCR, yet TCRdb's version contains in-frame clones alone and is incomplete. The data contain 130,000 to 150,000 clones, about 82% of them seen just once; the ten biggest clones take up approximately 4.2%. Sequences were obtained from PBMCs. This TCR was recovered from a woman aged 40 to 50 in good health and CMV-seropositive. The chain carries TRBV7-9 and TRBJ1-2; D call uncertain. The CDR3 spells CASSLEVAVDGYTF. The DNA for the CDR3 is TGTGCCAGCAGCTTAGAAGTAGCAGTGGATGGCTACACCTTC.